This entry lists 2 T cell receptor beta chains sequenced from one sample in a study of cytomegalovirus exposure and HLA in healthy donors (dated by TCRdb to 2017 to 2019). The protocol used for the library was the immunoSEQ multiplex PCR assay. For the multiplex PCR, a mixture combining 60 forward primers for TCR Vbeta segments and 13 reverse primers for TCR Jbeta segments was used. The table comes from immuneACCESS by way of TCRdb, which keeps in-frame sequences with V and J called. Part of the clones is missing from these tables; in studies checked, under half for an unresolved V gene and the rest for unknown reasons. The table for this sample lists some 90,000 clones; approximately 79% of them were counted only once. The ten largest clones represent 2.7% of the sample. The sample taken for sequencing was PBMCs. The source is a man in his thirties or forties in good health and CMV-seronegative.

The chain carries TRBV5-4 and TRBJ1-1; weak D call: TRBD1 (6 bases). The CDR3 runs 14 residues. V was shortened by 4 bases and J by 0 bases, with 10 bases between the two germline ends. CDR1 and CDR2 (germline): SGHNT, YYREEE (reference sequence). Written as DNA, the CDR3 is TGTGCCAGCAGCCCGACAGGTGTGAACACTGAAGCTTTCTTT. It codes for CASSPTGVNTEAFF.

The chain couples TRBV5-1 to TRBJ2-5; 7 bases are a match to TRBD1. The germline V gene has CDR1 SGHRS and CDR2 YFSETQ. J lost 1 base, V lost 4 bases, and 4 bases had no gene match. CDR3 length equals 14 residues. CDR3 sequence: CASSDRQGQETQYF. The CDR3 DNA follows: TGCGCCAGCAGCGACCGACAGGGCCAAGAGACCCAGTACTTC.